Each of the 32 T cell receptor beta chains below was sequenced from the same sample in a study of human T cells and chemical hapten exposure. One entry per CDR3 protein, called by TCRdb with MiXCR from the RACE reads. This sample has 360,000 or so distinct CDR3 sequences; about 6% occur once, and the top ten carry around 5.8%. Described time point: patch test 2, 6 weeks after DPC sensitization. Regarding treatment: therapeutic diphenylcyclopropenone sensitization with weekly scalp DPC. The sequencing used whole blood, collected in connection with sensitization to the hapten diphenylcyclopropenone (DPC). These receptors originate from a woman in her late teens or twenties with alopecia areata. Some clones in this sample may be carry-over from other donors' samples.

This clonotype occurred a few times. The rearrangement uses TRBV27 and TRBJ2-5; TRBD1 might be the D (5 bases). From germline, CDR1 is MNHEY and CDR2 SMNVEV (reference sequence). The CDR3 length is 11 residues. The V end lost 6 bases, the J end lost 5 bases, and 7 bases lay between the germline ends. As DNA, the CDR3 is TGTGCCAGCAGGAAGGGGGAGACCCAGTACTTC. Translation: CASRKGETQYF.

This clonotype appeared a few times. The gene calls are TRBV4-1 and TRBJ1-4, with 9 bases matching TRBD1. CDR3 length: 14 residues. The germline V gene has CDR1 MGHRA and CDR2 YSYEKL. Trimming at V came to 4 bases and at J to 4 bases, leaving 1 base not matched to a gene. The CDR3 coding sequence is TGCGCCAGCAGCCGGGGACAGGGTAATGAAAAACTGTTTTTT. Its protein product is CASSRGQGNEKLFF.

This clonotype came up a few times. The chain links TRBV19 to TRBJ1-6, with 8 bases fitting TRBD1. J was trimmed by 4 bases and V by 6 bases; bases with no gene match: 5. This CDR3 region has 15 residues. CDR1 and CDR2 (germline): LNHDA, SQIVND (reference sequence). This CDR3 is CASRTGADYNSPLHF. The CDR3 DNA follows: TGTGCCAGTAGGACAGGGGCAGATTATAATTCACCCCTCCACTTT.

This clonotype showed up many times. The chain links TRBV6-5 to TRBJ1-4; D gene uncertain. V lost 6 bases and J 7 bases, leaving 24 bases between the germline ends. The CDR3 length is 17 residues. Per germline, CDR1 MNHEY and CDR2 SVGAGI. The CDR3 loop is CASRISAAPGRVEKLFF. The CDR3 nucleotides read TGTGCCAGCAGAATCTCCGCCGCCCCCGGGAGGGTTGAAAAACTGTTTTTT.

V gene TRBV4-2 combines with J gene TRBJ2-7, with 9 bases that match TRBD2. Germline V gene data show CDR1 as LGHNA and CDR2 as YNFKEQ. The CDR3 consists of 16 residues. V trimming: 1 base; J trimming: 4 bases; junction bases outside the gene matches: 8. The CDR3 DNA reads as TGTGCCAGCAGCCAAGTTAGTAGCGGGGGAATATACGAGCAGTACTTC. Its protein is CASSQVSSGGIYEQYF.

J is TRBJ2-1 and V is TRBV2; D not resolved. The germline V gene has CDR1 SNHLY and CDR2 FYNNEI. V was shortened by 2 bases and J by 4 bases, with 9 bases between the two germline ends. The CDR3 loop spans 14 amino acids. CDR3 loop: CASSETAAYNEQFF. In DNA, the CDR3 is TGTGCCAGCAGTGAAACCGCGGCTTACAATGAGCAGTTCTTC.

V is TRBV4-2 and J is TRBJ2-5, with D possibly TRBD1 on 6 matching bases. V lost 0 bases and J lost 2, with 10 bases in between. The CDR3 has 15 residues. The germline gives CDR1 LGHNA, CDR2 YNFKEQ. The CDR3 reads CASSQDIGGQETQYF. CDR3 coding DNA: TGTGCCAGCAGCCAAGATATAGGGGGTCAAGAGACCCAGTACTTC.

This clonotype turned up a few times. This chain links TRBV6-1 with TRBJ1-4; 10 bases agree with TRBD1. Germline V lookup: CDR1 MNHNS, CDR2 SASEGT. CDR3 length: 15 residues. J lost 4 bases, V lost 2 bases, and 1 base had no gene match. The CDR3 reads CASSERDRGNEKLFF. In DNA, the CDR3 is TGTGCCAGCAGTGAAAGGGACAGGGGTAATGAAAAACTGTTTTTT.

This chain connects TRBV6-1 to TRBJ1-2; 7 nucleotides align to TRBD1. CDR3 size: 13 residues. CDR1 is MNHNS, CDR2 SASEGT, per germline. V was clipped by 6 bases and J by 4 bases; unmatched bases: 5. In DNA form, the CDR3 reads TGTGCCAGCAGGAACCGGGACAGCTATGGCTACACCTTC. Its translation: CASRNRDSYGYTF.

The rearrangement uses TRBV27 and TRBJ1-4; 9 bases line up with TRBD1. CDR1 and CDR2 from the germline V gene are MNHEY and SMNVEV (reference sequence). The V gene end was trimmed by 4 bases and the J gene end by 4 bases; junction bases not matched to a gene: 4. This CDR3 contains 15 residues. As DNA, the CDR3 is TGTGCCAGCAGTTCTCAGACAGGGGGTAATGAAAAACTGTTTTTT. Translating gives CASSSQTGGNEKLFF. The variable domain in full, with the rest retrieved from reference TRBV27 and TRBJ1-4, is EAQVTQNPRYLITVTGKKLTVTCSQNMNHEYMSWYRQDPGLGLRQIYYSMNVEVTDKGDVPEGYKVSRKEKRNFPLILESPSPNQTSLYFCASSSQTGGNEKLFFGSGTQLSVL.

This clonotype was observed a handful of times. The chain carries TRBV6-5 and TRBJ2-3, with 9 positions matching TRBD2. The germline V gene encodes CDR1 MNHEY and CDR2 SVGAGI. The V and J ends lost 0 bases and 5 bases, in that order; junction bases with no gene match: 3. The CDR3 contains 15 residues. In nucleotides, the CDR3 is TGTGCCAGCAGTTACTCGGCGGGGGGGCGAGATACGCAGTATTTT. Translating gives CASSYSAGGRDTQYF.

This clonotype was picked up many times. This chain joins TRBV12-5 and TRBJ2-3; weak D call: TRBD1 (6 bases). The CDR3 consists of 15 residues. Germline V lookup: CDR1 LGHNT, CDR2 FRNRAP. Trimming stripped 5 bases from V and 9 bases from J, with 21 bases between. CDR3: CASGTPRQADATQYF. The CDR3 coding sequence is TGTGCTAGTGGTACACCAAGACAGGCCGATGCCACGCAGTATTTT.

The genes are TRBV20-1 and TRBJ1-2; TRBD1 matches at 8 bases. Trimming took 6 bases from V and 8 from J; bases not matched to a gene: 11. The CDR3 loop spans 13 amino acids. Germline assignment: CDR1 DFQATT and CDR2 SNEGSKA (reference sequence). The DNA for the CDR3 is TGCAGTGCGGAACCCGACAGGGGCCAAGGCTACACCTTC. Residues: CSAEPDRGQGYTF.

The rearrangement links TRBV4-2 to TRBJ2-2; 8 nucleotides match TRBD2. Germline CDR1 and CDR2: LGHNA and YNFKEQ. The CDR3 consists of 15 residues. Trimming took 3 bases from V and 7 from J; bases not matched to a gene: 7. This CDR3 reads CASSHAGGAFGELFF. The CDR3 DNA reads TGTGCCAGCAGCCATGCCGGGGGGGCGTTCGGGGAGCTGTTTTTT.

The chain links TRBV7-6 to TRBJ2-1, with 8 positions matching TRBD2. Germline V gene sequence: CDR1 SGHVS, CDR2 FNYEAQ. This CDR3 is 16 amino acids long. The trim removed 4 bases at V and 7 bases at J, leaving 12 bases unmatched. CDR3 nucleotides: TGTGCCAGCAGCTCCCGTGATAGCGGGGCTTTAAATGAGCAGTTCTTC. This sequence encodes CASSSRDSGALNEQFF.

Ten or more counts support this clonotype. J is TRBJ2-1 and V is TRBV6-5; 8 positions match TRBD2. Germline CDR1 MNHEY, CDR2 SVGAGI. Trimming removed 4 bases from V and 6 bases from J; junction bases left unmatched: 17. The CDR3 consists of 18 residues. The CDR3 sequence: CASSSSPPGGGRGNEQFF. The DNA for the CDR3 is TGTGCCAGCAGTTCGTCACCGCCCGGGGGGGGAAGGGGCAATGAGCAGTTCTTC.

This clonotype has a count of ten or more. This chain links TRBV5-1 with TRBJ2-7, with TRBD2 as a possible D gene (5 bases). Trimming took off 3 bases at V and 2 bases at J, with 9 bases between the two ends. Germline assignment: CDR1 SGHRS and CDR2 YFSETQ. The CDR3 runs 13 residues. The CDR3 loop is CASSSTGTYEQYF. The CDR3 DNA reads TGCGCCAGCAGCTCAACCGGGACCTACGAGCAGTACTTC.

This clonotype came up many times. The CDR3 sequence is CSAREGRPQGYTF. Here the CDR3 DNA reads TGCAGTGCTAGAGAAGGCAGGCCCCAGGGCTACACCTTC. The chain couples TRBV20-1 to TRBJ1-2; D not certain. V was shortened by 0 bases and J by 8 bases, with 13 bases between the two germline ends. Germline V CDR1 and CDR2: DFQATT, SNEGSKA (reference sequence). The CDR3 contains 13 residues.

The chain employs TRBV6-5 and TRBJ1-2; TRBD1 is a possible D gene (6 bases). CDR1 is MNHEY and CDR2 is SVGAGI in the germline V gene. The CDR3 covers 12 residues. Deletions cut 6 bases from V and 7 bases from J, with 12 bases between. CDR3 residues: CASRHTGTGYTF. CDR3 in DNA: TGTGCCAGCAGACACACAGGGACTGGCTACACCTTC.

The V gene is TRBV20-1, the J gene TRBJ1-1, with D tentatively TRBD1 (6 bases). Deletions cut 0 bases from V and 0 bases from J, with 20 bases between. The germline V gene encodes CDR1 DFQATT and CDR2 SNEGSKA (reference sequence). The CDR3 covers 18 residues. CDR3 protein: CSARDHTRGEGLNTEAFF. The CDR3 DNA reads TGCAGTGCTAGAGATCACACAAGGGGGGAGGGATTGAACACTGAAGCTTTCTTT.

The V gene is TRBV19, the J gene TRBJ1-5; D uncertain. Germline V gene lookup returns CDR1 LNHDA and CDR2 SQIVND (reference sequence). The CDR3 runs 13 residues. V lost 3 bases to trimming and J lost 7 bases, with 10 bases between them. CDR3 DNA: TGTGCCAGTAGTATCTCCGCCGGGCAGCCCCAGCATTTT. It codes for CASSISAGQPQHF.

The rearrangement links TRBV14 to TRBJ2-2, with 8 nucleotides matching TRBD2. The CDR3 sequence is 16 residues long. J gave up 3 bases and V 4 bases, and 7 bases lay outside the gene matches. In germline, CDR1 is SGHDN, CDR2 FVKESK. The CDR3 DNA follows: TGTGCCAGCAGCCCCCCGGGGGGGCGCGACACCGGGGAGCTGTTTTTT. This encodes CASSPPGGRDTGELFF.

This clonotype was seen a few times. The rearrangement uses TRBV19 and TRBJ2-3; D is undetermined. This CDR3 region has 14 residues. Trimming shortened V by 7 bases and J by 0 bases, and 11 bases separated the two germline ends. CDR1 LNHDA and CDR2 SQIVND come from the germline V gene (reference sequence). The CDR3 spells CASTPTPSTDTQYF. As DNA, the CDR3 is TGTGCCAGTACCCCCACCCCTAGCACAGATACGCAGTATTTT.

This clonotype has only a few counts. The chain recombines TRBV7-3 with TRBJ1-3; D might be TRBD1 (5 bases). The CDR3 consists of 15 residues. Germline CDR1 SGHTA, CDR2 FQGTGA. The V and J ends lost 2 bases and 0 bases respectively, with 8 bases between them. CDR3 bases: TGTGCCAGCAGCTTAGACGACAGCTCTGGAAACACCATATATTTT. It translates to CASSLDDSSGNTIYF.

The CDR3 DNA follows: TGCAGTGCTAGTGAACCAGGAGAGGCCAATCAGCCCCAGCATTTT. This gives the protein CSASEPGEANQPQHF. The genes are TRBV20-1 and TRBJ1-5; no definite D call. This CDR3 region has 15 residues. Germline V gene lookup returns CDR1 DFQATT and CDR2 SNEGSKA (reference sequence). V shed 3 bases and J shed 3 bases, with 15 bases lying between them.

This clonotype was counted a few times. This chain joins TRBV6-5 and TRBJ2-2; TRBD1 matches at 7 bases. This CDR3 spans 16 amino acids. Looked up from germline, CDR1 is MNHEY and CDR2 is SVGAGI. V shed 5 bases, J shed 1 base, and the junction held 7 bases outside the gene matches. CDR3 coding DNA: TGTGCCAGCAGTGCATCTGGACAGGTGAACACCGGGGAGCTGTTTTTT. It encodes CASSASGQVNTGELFF.

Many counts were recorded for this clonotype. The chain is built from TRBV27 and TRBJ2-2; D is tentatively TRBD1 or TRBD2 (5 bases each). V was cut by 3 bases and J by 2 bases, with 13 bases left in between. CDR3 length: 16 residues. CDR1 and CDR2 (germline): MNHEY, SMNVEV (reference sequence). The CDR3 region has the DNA TGTGCCAGCAGTTTGTTGGGGACGCTAAACACCGGGGAGCTGTTTTTT. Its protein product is CASSLLGTLNTGELFF.

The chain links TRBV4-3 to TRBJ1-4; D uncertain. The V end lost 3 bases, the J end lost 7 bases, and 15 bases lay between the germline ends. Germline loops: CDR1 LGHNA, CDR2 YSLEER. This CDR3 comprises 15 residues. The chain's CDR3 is CASSQGLGRSEKLFF. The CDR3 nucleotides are TGCGCCAGCAGCCAGGGTCTGGGTAGGAGTGAAAAACTGTTTTTT.

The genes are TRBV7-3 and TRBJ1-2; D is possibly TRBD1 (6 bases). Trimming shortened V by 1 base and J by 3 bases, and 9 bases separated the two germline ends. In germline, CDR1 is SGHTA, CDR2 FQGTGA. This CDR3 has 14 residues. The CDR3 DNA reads TGTGCCAGCAGCTTAAATGCAGGGGACTATGGCTACACCTTC. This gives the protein CASSLNAGDYGYTF.

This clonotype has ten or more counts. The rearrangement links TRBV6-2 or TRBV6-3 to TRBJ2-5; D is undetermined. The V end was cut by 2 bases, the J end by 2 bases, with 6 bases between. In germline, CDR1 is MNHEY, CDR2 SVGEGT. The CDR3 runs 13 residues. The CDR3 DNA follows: TGTGCCAGCAGTTACCTGGCTCAAGAGACCCAGTACTTC. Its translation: CASSYLAQETQYF.

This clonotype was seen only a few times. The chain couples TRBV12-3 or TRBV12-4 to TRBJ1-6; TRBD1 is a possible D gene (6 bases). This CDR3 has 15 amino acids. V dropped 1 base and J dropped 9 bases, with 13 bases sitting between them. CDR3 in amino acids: CASSLGGPVGSPLHF. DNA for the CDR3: TGTGCCAGCAGTTTAGGGGGGCCGGTCGGTTCACCCCTCCACTTT.

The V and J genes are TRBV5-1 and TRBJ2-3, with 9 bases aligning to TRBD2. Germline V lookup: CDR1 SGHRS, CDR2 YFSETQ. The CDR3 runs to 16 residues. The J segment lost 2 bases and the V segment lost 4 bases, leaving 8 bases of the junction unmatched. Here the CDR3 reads CASSPGSGGYTDTQYF. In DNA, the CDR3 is TGCGCCAGCAGCCCGGGGAGCGGGGGGTACACAGATACGCAGTATTTT.